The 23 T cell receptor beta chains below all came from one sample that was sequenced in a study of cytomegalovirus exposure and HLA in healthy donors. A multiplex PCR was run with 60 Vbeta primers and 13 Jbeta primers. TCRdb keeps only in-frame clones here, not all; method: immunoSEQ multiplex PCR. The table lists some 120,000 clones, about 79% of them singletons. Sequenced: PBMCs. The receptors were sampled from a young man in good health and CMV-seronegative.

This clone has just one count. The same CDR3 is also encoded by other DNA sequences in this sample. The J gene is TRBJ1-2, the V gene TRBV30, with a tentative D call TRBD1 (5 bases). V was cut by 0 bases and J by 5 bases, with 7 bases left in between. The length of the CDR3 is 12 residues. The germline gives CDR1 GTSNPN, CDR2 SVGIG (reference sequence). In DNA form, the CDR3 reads TGTGCCTGGAGTGTGGGGGGGTATGGCTACACCTTC. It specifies CAWSVGGYGYTF. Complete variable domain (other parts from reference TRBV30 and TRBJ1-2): SQTIHQWPATLVQPVGSPLSLECTVEGTSNPNLYWYRQAAGRGLQLLFYSVGIGQISSEVPQNLSASRPQDRQFILSSKKLLLSDSGFYLCAWSVGGYGYTFGSGTRLTVV.

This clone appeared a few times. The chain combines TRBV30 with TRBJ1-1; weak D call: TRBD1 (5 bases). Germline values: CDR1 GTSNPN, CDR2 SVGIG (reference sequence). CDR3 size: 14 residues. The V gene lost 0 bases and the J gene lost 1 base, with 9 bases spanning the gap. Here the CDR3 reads CAWSVTQGNTEAFF. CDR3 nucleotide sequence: TGTGCCTGGAGTGTAACCCAGGGGAACACTGAAGCTTTCTTT.

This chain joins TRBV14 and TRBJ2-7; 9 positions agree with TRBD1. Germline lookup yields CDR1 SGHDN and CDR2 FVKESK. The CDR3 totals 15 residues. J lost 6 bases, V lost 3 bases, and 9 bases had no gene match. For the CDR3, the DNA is TGTGCCAGCAGCCAGCCGGGACAGGGCCCGAGCGAGCAGTACTTC. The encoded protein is CASSQPGQGPSEQYF.

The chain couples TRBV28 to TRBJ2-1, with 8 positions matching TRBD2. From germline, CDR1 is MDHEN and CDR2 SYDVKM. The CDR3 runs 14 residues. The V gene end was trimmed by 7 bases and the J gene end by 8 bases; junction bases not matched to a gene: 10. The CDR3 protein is CASIREGLGDEQFF. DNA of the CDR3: TGTGCCAGCATCCGGGAGGGCCTAGGAGATGAGCAGTTCTTC.

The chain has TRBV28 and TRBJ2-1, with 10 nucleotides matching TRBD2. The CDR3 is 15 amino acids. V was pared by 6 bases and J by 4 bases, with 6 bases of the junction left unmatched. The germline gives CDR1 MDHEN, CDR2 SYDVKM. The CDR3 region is CASRIAGGGYNEQFF. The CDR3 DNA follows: TGTGCCAGCAGAATAGCGGGAGGTGGGTACAATGAGCAGTTCTTC.

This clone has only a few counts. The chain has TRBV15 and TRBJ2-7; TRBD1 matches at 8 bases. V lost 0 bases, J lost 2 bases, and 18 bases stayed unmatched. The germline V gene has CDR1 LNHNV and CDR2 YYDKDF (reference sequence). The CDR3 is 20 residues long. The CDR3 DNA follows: TGTGCCACCAGCAGAGATTCGACAGGGGAGTCGGCTAGCGACCCCTACGAGCAGTACTTC. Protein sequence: CATSRDSTGESASDPYEQYF.

Here the CDR3 DNA reads TGTGCCAGCAGCACACGGACAGGGAGCACAGATACGCAGTATTTT. Protein: CASSTRTGSTDTQYF. The V and J genes are TRBV5-4 and TRBJ2-3; 8 positions agree with TRBD1. Germline CDR1 SGHNT, CDR2 YYREEE (reference sequence). V shed 4 bases and J 0 bases; nucleotides not matched to a gene: 4. There are 15 residues in the CDR3.

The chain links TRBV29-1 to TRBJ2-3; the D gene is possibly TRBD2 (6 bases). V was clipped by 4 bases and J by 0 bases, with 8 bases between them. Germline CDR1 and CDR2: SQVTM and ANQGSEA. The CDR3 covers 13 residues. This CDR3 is CSVVAESTDTQYF. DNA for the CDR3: TGCAGCGTTGTAGCGGAAAGCACAGATACGCAGTATTTT.

CDR3 in amino acids: CASSTLAAHSTDTQYF. The CDR3 DNA follows: TGTGCCAGTAGTACTCTAGCGGCTCATAGCACAGATACGCAGTATTTT. The chain recombines TRBV19 with TRBJ2-3; TRBD2 aligns across 7 bases. The junction had 7 bases not matched to a gene; V was cut back by 4 bases and J by 0 bases. The V gene's germline CDR1 is LNHDA and CDR2 SQIVND (reference sequence). The CDR3 has 16 amino acids. Drawing the rest from reference TRBV19 and TRBJ2-3, the complete variable domain is DGGITQSPKYLFRKEGQNVTLSCEQNLNHDAMYWYRQDPGQGLRLIYYSQIVNDFQKGDIAEGYSVSREKKESFPLTVTSAQKNPTAFYLCASSTLAAHSTDTQYFGPGTRLTVL.

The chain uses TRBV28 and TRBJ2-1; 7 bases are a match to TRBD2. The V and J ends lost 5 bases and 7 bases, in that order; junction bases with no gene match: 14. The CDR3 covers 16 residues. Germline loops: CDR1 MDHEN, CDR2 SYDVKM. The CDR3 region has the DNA TGTGCCAGCAGTGGGGGGGGAGCCGAGACGGGGAATGAGCAGTTCTTC. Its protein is CASSGGGAETGNEQFF.

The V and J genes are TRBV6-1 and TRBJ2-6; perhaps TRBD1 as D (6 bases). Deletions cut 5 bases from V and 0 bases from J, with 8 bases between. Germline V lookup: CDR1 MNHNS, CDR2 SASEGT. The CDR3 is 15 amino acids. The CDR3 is CASSHRASGANVLTF. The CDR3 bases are TGTGCCAGCAGTCACAGGGCCTCTGGGGCCAACGTCCTGACTTTC.

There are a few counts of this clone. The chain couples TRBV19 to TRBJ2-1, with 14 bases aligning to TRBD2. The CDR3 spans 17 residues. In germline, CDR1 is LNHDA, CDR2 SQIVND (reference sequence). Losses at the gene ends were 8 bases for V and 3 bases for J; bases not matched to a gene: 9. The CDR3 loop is CASFPPGLAGVYNEQFF. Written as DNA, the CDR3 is TGTGCCAGTTTCCCTCCGGGACTAGCGGGAGTCTACAATGAGCAGTTCTTC.

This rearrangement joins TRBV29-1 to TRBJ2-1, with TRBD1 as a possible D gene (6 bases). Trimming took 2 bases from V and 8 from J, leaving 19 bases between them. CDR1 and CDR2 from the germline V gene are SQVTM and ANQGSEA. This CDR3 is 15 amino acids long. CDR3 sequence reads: CSVELLGAVLDEQFF. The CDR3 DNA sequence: TGCAGCGTTGAACTTCTGGGGGCCGTCTTGGATGAGCAGTTCTTC.

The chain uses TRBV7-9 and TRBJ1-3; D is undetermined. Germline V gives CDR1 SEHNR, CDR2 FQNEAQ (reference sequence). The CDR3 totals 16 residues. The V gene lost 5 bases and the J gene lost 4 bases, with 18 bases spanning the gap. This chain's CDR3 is CASSLGSGSPGNTIYF. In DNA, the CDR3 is TGTGCCAGCAGCCTAGGTTCGGGGTCGCCGGGAAACACCATATATTTT.

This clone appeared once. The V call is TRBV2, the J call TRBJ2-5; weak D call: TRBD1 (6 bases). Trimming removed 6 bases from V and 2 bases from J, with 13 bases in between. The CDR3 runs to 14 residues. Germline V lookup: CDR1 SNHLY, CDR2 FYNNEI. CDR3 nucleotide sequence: TGTGCCAGCAGCCCCCGGACAGTGCAAGAGACCCAGTACTTC. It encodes CASSPRTVQETQYF.

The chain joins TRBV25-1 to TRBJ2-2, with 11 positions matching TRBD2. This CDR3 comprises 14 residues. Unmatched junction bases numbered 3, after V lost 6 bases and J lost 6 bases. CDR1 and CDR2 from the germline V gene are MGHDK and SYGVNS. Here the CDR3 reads CASRLAGEAGELFF. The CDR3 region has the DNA TGTGCCAGCAGACTAGCGGGAGAAGCCGGGGAGCTGTTTTTT. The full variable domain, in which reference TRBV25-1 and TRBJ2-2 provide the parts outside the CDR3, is EADIYQTPRYLVIGTGKKITLECSQTMGHDKMYWYQQDPGMELHLIHYSYGVNSTEKGDLSSESTVSRIRTEHFPLTLESARPSHTSQYLCASRLAGEAGELFFGEGSRLTVL.

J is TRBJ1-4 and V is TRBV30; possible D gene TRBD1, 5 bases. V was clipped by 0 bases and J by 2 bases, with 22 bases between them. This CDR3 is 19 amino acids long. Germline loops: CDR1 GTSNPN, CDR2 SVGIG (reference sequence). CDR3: CAWSVIWGETLGTNEKLFF. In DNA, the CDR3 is TGTGCCTGGAGTGTAATCTGGGGGGAAACCCTTGGTACTAATGAAAAACTGTTTTTT.

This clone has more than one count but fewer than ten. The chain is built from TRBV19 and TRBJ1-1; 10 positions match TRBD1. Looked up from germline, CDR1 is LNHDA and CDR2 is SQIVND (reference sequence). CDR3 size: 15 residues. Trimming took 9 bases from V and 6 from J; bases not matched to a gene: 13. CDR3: CASTRTGGRGPEAFF. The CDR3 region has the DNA TGTGCCAGCACCCGGACAGGGGGTAGGGGACCTGAAGCTTTCTTT.

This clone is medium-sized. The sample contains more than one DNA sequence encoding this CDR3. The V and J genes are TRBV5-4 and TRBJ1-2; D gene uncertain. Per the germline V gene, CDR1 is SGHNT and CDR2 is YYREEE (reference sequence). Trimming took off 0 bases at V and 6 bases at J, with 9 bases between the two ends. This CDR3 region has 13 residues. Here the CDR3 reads CASSLAGIDGYTF. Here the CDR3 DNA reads TGTGCCAGCAGCTTGGCAGGAATTGATGGCTACACCTTC.

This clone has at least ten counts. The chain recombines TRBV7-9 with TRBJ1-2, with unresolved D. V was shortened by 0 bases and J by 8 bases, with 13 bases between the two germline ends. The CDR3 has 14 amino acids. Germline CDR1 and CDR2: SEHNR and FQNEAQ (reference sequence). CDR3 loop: CASSLASGRGGYTF. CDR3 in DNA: TGTGCCAGCAGCTTAGCTTCGGGTCGGGGAGGCTACACCTTC. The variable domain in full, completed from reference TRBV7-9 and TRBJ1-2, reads DTGVSQNPRHKITKRGQNVTFRCDPISEHNRLYWYRQTLGQGPEFLTYFQNEAQLEKSRLLSDRFSAERPKGSFSTLEIQRTEQGDSAMYLCASSLASGRGGYTFGSGTRLTVV.

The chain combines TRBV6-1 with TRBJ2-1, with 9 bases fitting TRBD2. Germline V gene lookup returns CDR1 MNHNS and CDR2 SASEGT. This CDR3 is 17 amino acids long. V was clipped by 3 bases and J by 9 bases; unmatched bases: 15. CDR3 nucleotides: TGTGCCAGCAGTGACCTGGCCCGGCCTAGCGGGGAGAGTGAGCAGTTCTTC. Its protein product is CASSDLARPSGESEQFF.

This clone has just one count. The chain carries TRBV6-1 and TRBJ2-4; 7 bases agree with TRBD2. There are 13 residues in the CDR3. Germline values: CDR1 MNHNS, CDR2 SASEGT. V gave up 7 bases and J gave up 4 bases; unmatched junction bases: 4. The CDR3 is CASIASGKNIQYF. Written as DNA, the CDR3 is TGTGCCAGCATCGCTAGCGGAAAAAACATTCAGTACTTC.

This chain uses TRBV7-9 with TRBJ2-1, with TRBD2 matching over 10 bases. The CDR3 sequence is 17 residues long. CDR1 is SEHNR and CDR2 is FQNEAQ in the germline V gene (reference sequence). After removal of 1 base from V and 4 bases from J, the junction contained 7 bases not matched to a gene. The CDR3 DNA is TGTGCCAGCAGCTTAGTTGGGCTAGCGGGAGCTTACAATGAGCAGTTCTTC. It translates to CASSLVGLAGAYNEQFF.